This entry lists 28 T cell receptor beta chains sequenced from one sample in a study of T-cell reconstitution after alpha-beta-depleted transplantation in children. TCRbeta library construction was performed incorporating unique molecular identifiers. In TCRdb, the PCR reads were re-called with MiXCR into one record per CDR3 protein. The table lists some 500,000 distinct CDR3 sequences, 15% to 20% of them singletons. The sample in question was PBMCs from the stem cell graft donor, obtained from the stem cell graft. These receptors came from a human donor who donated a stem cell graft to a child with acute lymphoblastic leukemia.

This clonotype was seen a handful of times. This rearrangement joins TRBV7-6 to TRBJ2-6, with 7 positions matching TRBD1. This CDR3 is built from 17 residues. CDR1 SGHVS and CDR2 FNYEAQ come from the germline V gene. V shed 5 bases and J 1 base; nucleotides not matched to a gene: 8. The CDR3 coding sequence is TGTGCCAGCAGCAGACAGGGCATCATTTCTGGGGCCAACGTCCTGACTTTC. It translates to CASSRQGIISGANVLTF.

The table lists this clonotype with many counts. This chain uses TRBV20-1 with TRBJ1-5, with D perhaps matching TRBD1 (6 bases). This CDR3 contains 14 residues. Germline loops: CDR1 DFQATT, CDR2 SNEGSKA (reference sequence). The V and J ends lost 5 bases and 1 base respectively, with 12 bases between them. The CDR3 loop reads CSADTGTSNQPQHF. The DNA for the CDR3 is TGCAGTGCTGATACAGGGACAAGCAATCAGCCCCAGCATTTT.

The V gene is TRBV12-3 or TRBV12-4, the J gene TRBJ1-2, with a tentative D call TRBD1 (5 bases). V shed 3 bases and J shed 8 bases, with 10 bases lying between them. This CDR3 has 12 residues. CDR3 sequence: CASSFRGVGYTF. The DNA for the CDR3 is TGTGCCAGCAGTTTTCGAGGGGTGGGCTACACCTTC.

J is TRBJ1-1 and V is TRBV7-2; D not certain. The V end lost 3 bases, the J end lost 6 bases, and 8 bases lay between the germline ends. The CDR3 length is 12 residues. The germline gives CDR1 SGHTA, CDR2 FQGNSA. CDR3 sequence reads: CASSFGIAEAFF. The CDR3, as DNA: TGTGCCAGCAGCTTTGGTATCGCTGAAGCTTTCTTT.

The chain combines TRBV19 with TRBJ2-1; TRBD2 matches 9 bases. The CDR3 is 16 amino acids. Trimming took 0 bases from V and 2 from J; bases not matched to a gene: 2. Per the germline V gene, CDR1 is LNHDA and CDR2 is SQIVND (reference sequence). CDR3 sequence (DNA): TGTGCCAGTAGTATAGATGGCGGGAGGGCCTACAATGAGCAGTTCTTC. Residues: CASSIDGGRAYNEQFF.

CDR3 residues: CASSTWPSGTAYNEQFF. DNA for the CDR3: TGCGCCAGCAGCACCTGGCCGTCCGGGACAGCCTACAATGAGCAGTTCTTC. The rearrangement uses TRBV5-1 and TRBJ2-1; 7 bases fit TRBD1. The CDR3 loop spans 17 amino acids. Germline values: CDR1 SGHRS, CDR2 YFSETQ. V dropped 4 bases and J dropped 2; count of bases not matched to a gene: 12. The full variable domain, completed using reference TRBV5-1 and TRBJ2-1, is KAGVTQTPRYLIKTRGQQVTLSCSPISGHRSVSWYQQTPGQGLQFLFEYFSETQRNKGNFPGRFSGRQFSNSRSEMNVSTLELGDSALYLCASSTWPSGTAYNEQFFGPGTRLTVL.

The CDR3 here is CASSLWGEADGELFF. In DNA, the CDR3 is TGTGCCAGCAGCTTGTGGGGGGAGGCGGACGGGGAGCTGTTTTTT. The chain is built from TRBV9 and TRBJ2-2, with D perhaps matching TRBD2 (6 bases). Germline V gives CDR1 SGDLS, CDR2 YYNGEE. The CDR3 contains 15 residues. Trimming stripped 4 bases from V and 7 bases from J, with 17 bases between.

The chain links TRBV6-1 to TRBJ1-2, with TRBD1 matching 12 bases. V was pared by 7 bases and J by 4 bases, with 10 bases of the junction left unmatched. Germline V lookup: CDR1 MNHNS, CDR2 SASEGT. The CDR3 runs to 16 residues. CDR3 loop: CASTPGQGAYSYGYTF. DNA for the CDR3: TGTGCCAGCACACCGGGACAGGGGGCATACAGCTATGGCTACACCTTC.

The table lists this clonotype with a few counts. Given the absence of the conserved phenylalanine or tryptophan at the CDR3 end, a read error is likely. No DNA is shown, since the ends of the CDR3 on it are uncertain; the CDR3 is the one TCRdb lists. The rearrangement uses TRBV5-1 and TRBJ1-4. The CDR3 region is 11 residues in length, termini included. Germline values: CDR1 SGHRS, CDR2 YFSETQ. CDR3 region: CASSLEPSRLI.

CDR3 protein: CASSMGSPYNEQFF. The DNA for the CDR3 is TGTGCCAGTAGTATGGGGTCTCCCTACAATGAGCAGTTCTTC. The rearrangement links TRBV19 to TRBJ2-1; D is ambiguous. This CDR3 has 14 residues. In germline, CDR1 is LNHDA, CDR2 SQIVND (reference sequence). V was trimmed by 3 bases and J by 2 bases, leaving 8 bases between them.

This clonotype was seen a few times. The CDR3, as DNA: TGCGCCAGCAGCTTGGCGCAGGGATTGATGGAGACCCAGTACTTC. Translation gives CASSLAQGLMETQYF. The chain has TRBV5-1 and TRBJ2-5; a possible D gene is TRBD1 (5 bases). This CDR3 has 15 amino acids. The V and J ends lost 0 bases and 5 bases respectively, with 14 bases between them. Germline loops: CDR1 SGHRS, CDR2 YFSETQ.

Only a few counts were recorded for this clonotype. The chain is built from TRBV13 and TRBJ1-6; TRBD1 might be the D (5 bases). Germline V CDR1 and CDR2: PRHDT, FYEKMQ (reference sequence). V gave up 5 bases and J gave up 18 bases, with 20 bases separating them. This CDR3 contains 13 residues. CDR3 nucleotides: TGTGCCAGCAGCCCTATCTCCGGGACCCAGCCCCACTTT. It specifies CASSPISGTQPHF. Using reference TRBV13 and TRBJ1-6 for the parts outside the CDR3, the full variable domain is AAGVIQSPRHLIKEKRETATLKCYPIPRHDTVYWYQQGPGQDPQFLISFYEKMQSDKGSIPDRFSAQQFSDYHSELNMSSLELGDSALYFCASSPISGTQPHFGNGTRLTVT.

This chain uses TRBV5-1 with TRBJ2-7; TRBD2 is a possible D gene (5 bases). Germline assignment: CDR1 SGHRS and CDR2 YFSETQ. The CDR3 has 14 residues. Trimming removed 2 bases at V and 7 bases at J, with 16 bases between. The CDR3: CASSFLRGTEEQYF. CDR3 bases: TGCGCCAGCAGCTTCTTACGGGGTACGGAAGAGCAGTACTTC.

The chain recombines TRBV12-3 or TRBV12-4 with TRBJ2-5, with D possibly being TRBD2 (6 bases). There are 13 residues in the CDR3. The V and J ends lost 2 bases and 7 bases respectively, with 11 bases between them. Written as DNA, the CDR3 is TGTGCCAGCAGTTTAACGGGGGTGGGGACCCAGTACTTC. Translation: CASSLTGVGTQYF.

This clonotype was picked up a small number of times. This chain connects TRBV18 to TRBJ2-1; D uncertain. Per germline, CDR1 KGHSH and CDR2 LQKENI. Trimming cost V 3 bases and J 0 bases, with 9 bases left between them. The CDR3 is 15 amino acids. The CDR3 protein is CASSPGRPSYNEQFF. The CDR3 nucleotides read TGTGCCAGCTCACCCGGGCGTCCCTCCTACAATGAGCAGTTCTTC.

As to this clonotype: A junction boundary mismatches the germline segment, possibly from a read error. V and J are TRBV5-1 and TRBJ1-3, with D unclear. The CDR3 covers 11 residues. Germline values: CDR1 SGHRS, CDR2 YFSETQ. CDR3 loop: CASGFGNTIYF. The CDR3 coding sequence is TGCGCCAGCGGCTTTGGAAACACCATATATTTT. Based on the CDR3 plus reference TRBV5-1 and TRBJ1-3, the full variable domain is KAGVTQTPRYLIKTRGQQVTLSCSPISGHRSVSWYQQTPGQGLQFLFEYFSETQRNKGNFPGRFSGRQFSNSRSEMNVSTLELGDSALYLCASGFGNTIYFGEGSWLTVV.

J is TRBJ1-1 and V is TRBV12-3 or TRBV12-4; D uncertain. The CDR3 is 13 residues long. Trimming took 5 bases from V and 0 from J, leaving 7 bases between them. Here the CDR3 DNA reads TGTGCCAGCAGTCCTAATCTGAACACTGAAGCTTTCTTT. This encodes CASSPNLNTEAFF.

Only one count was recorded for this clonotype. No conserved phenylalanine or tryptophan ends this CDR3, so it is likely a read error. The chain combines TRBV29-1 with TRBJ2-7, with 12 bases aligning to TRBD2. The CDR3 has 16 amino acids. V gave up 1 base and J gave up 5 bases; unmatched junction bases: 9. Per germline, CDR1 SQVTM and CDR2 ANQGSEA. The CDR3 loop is CSVEGLPSGRANEQYL. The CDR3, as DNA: TGCAGCGTTGAAGGTTTACCTAGCGGGAGGGCCAACGAGCAGTACCTC.

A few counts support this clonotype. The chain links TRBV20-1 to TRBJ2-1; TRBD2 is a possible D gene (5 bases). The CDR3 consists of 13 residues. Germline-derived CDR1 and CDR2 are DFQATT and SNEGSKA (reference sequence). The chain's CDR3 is CSPTNAGYNEQFF. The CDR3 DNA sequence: TGCAGCCCAACGAACGCGGGCTACAATGAGCAGTTCTTC.

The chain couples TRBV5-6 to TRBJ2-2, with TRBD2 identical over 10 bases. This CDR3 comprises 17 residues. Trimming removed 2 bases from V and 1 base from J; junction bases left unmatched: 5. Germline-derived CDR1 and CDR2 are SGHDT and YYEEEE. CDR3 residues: CASSFWTSGKNTGELFF. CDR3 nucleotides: TGTGCCAGCAGCTTTTGGACTAGCGGAAAGAACACCGGGGAGCTGTTTTTT.

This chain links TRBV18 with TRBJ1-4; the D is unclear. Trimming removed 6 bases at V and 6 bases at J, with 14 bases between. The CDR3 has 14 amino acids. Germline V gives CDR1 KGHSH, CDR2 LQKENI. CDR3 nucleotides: TGTGCCAGCTCGCCCTCCCAATTTTATGAAAAACTGTTTTTT. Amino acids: CASSPSQFYEKLFF. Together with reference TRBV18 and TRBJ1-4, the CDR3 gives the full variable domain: NAGVMQNPRHLVRRRGQEARLRCSPMKGHSHVYWYRQLPEEGLKFMVYLQKENIIDESGMPKERFSAEFPKEGPSILRIQQVVRGDSAAYFCASSPSQFYEKLFFGSGTQLSVL.

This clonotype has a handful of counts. The chain's CDR3 is CAWVKRSYSYEQYF. The DNA of the CDR3 is TGTGCCTGGGTAAAGAGATCATACTCCTACGAGCAGTACTTC. This chain connects TRBV30 to TRBJ2-7; D is uncertain. The CDR3 has 14 amino acids. Germline V lookup: CDR1 GTSNPN, CDR2 SVGIG (reference sequence). V lost 5 bases to trimming and J lost 0 bases, with 14 bases between them.

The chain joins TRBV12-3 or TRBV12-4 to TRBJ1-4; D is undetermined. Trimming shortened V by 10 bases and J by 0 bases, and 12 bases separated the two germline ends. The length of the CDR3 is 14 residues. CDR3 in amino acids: CATSEEPTNEKLFF. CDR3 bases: TGTGCCACCTCGGAAGAGCCAACTAATGAAAAACTGTTTTTT.

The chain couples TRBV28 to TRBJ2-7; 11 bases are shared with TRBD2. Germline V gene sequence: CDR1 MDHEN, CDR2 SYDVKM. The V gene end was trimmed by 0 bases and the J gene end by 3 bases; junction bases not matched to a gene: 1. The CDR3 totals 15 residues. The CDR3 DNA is TGTGCCAGCAGTTTATGGACTAGCGGGGACTACGAGCAGTACTTC. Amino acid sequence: CASSLWTSGDYEQYF.

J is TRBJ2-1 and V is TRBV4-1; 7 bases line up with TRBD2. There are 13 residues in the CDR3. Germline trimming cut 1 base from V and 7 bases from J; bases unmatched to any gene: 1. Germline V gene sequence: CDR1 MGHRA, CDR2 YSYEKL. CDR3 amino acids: CASSQVGGNEQFF. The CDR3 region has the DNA TGCGCCAGCAGCCAAGTCGGGGGGAATGAGCAGTTCTTC.

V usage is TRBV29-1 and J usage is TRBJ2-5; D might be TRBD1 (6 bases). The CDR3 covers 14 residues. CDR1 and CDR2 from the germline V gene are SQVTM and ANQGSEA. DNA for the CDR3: TGCACAGGATGGTCCCAGGGGACGGGGGAGACCCAGTACTTC. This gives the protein CTGWSQGTGETQYF.

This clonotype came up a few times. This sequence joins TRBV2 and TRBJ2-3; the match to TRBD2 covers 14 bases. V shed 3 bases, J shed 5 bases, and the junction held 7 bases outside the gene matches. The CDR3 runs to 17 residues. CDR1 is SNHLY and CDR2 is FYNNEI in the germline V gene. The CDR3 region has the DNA TGTGCCAGCAGTGACCTTGGGACTAGCGGGAGCGGAGATACGCAGTATTTT. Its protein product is CASSDLGTSGSGDTQYF.

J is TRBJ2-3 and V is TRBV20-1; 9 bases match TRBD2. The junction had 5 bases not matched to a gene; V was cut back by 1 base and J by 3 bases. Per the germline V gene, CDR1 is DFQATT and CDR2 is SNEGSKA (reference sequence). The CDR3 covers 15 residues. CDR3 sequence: CSARVAGEGTDTQYF. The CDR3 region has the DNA TGCAGTGCTAGAGTAGCGGGAGAGGGGACAGATACGCAGTATTTT.